The entry that follows covers one TCR beta chain sequence. The antigen remains unidentified. The sample originates from a study of T-cell memory formation after mild COVID-19. Overall study results and limits: Pre-infection memory contained some responding clones, which suggested that cross-reactive memory had joined. CD4+ contracting clones were found mainly in CM and EM, and CD8+ ones in EMRA.

TCRdb processed the 5' RACE reads anew with MiXCR; each CDR3 protein has one entry. The table lists about 560,000 distinct CDR3 sequences, 15% to 20% of them singletons. The receptor was isolated from an adult woman who had mild COVID-19 (a few samples of this study predate the infection). Cell type and time point are not known. The sequencing sample was made of PBMCs or a T cell subset sorted from them (not recorded which).

The CDR3 DNA reads TGCGCCAGCAGCCAATGGGGCCATCGAAACACTGAAGCTTTCTTT. It translates to CASSQWGHRNTEAFF. The chain links TRBV4-1 to TRBJ1-1; D might be TRBD1 (5 bases). V shed 2 bases and J shed 2 bases, with 12 bases lying between them. The CDR3 covers 15 residues. Germline-derived CDR1 and CDR2 are MGHRA and YSYEKL.